Listed below are T cell receptor beta chains from one sample, sequenced in a study of blood T cell repertoires in COVID-19. TCRdb keeps only in-frame clones here, not all; method: immunoSEQ multiplex PCR. The table has almost 250,000 clones, approximately 90% seen once. The sequencing sample was made of PBMCs or T cells enriched from blood (not recorded which). These receptors all stem from a woman in her 30s who had recovered from COVID-19. Each CDR3 is given with its conserved first and last residue. The order of the fields is clone size, J gene, V gene, D gene, CDR3 length, CDR3 DNA, CDR3 protein. D genes are given only for firm matches. Expanded clones get a size class; other rows say once, few or many, or leave the size out.

>once|TRBJ2-7|TRBV28|TRBD1|14
TGTGCCAGCAGTTTGACAGGGCTCTCCTACGAGCAGTACTTC
CASSLTGLSYEQYF
>.|TRBJ1-2|TRBV28|TRBD1|15
TGTGCCAGCAGTTTATCGCTCGGGACAGGGAATGGCTACACCTTC
CASSLSLGTGNGYTF
>.|TRBJ2-7|TRBV6-2/TRBV6-3|.|12
TGTGCCAGCAGTCTATTTGGAGCCGAGCAGTACTTC
CASSLFGAEQYF
>.|TRBJ1-2|TRBV4-3|TRBD1|16
TGCGCCAGCAGCCACCTCCCGGGACAGAAGAACTATGGCTACACCTTC
CASSHLPGQKNYGYTF
>once|TRBJ2-5|TRBV7-3|.|13
TGTGCCAGCAGCTTCGCGGGCCAAGAGACCCAGTACTTC
CASSFAGQETQYF
>once|TRBJ2-3|TRBV11-2|TRBD1|18
TGTGCCAGCAGCCTGACAGGGCTGAGCGGAGTTAGCACAGATACGCAGTATTTT
CASSLTGLSGVSTDTQYF
>.|TRBJ1-1|TRBV6-2/TRBV6-3|.|14
TGTGCCAGCAGTTGGAAGGGGGTGGAAACTGAAGCTTTCTTT
CASSWKGVETEAFF
>.|TRBJ2-5|TRBV30|TRBD1|13
TGTGCCTGGAGTACAGGGGACCAAGAGACCCAGTACTTC
CAWSTGDQETQYF
>.|TRBJ2-1|TRBV6-2/TRBV6-3|.|15
TGTGCCAGCAGTTACCTACCATCCCGGAGGGATGAGCAGTTCTTC
CASSYLPSRRDEQFF
>.|TRBJ2-2|TRBV19|.|15
TGTGCCAGTGGAGGATTATTGCGCGGCACCGGGGAGCTGTTTTTT
CASGGLLRGTGELFF
>.|TRBJ1-2|TRBV3-1/TRBV3-2|.|13
TGTGCCAGCAGCCAAGGTTCAAGAGTTAGCTACACCTTC
CASSQGSRVSYTF
>.|TRBJ2-2|TRBV12-3/TRBV12-4|.|13
TGTGCCAGCACCAGTTCGAACACGGGGGAGCTGTTTTTT
CASTSSNTGELFF
>.|TRBJ2-1|TRBV19|TRBD2|14
TGTGCCAGTAGCCCTCGGACTAGCGGGACTGAGCAGTTCTTC
CASSPRTSGTEQFF
>.|TRBJ2-2|TRBV28|.|14
TGTGCCAGCGGGGGCGCTTCAGACACCGGGGAGCTGTTTTTT
CASGGASDTGELFF
>.|TRBJ2-7|TRBV6-2/TRBV6-3|.|13
TGTGCCAGCAGTTTAGAGGTATACTACGAGCAGTACTTC
CASSLEVYYEQYF
>.|TRBJ2-4|TRBV7-9|.|10
TGTGCCAGCGGCGGGAACATTCAGTACTTC
CASGGNIQYF
>.|TRBJ1-3|TRBV7-6|.|12
TGTGCCAGCAGCTTAGATCCCGGCACCATATATTTT
CASSLDPGTIYF
>.|TRBJ2-7|TRBV7-2|.|18
TGTGCCAGCAGTCGCCCGTGGGGGCGGGTGGGCTATAGCTACGAGCAGTACTTC
CASSRPWGRVGYSYEQYF
>.|TRBJ2-2|TRBV27|.|14
TGTGCCAGCAGTTTATTTTCCTCCACCGGGGAGCTGTTTTTT
CASSLFSSTGELFF
>.|TRBJ2-7|TRBV15|.|17
TGTGCCACCAGCAGAGATAGGGGAATCGGGCATTCCTACGAGCAGTACTTC
CATSRDRGIGHSYEQYF
>few|TRBJ2-1|TRBV27|.|15
TGTGCCAGCAGACCCCGGGGGTTGTCTAACAATGAGCAGTTCTTC
CASRPRGLSNNEQFF
>.|TRBJ1-5|TRBV18|TRBD1|14
TGTGCCAGCTCACGGGGACAGGACAATCAGCCCCAGCATTTT
CASSRGQDNQPQHF
>.|TRBJ2-7|TRBV20-1|.|12
TGCAGTGCTAGTCCGTCGAGGTACGAGCAGTACTTC
CSASPSRYEQYF
>once|TRBJ1-5|TRBV19|.|15
TGTGCCAGTAGTATAGGGGGGGGTAGGACGTTGCCCCAGCATTTT
CASSIGGGRTLPQHF
>once|TRBJ1-1|TRBV28|.|14
TGTGCCAGCAGTTTAGGGACACCGAACACTGAAGCTTTCTTT
CASSLGTPNTEAFF
>.|TRBJ1-2|TRBV2|.|14
TGTGCCAGCAGTGTGGCAGGGTCCTTCGATGGCTACACCTTC
CASSVAGSFDGYTF
>.|TRBJ1-4|TRBV19|TRBD1|15
TGTGCCAGTAGTTCCCCGGGACAGGTTAATGAAAAACTGTTTTTT
CASSSPGQVNEKLFF
>.|TRBJ2-4|TRBV15|.|16
TGTGCCACCAGCAGAGAAAGGGGGTGGGGGTTGAACATTCAGTACTTC
CATSRERGWGLNIQYF
>.|TRBJ2-2|TRBV24-1|TRBD2|16
TGTGCCACCAGTGACTCAGGACTAGCGGCAAACGGGGAGCTGTTTTTT
CATSDSGLAANGELFF
>.|TRBJ1-5|TRBV30|.|13
TGTGCCTGGAGTGTAAGGGGAAATCAGCCCCAGCATTTT
CAWSVRGNQPQHF
>.|TRBJ1-3|TRBV6-6|TRBD1|15
TGTGCCAGCAGCAAGACACAGGGGACTGGAAACACCATATATTTT
CASSKTQGTGNTIYF
>.|TRBJ1-2|TRBV27|.|13
TGTGCCAGCAGTTTCGGCGGGGGCTATGGCTACACCTTC
CASSFGGGYGYTF
>.|TRBJ2-7|TRBV6-2/TRBV6-3|.|12
TGTGCCAGCAGTTACTCTAAATACGAGCAGTACTTC
CASSYSKYEQYF
>.|TRBJ2-1|TRBV9|TRBD2|15
TGTGCCAGCAGTTCCAGAGCGGGAGGCTACAATGAGCAGTTCTTC
CASSSRAGGYNEQFF
>.|TRBJ2-3|TRBV5-1|TRBD2|13
TGCGCCAGCAGCTGGGACTACACAGATACGCAGTATTTT
CASSWDYTDTQYF
>.|TRBJ1-5|TRBV7-2|.|13
TGTGCCAGCAGCTTAGGGCTTTGGCAGCCCCAGCATTTT
CASSLGLWQPQHF
>few|TRBJ1-1|TRBV4-2|.|13
TGTGCCAGCAGCTTTTATGTGAACACTGAAGCTTTCTTT
CASSFYVNTEAFF
>.|TRBJ2-5|TRBV4-3|TRBD2|16
TGCGCCAGCAGCCAATTTCTAGCGGGCTTATTTGGGACCCAGTACTTC
CASSQFLAGLFGTQYF
>.|TRBJ1-1|TRBV19|.|13
TGTGCCAGTAGTTCCCAGGCTAACACTGAAGCTTTCTTT
CASSSQANTEAFF
>.|TRBJ2-5|TRBV14|.|16
TGTGCCAGCAGCCAATCCTTGCCAGGCATGCAAGAGACCCAGTACTTC
CASSQSLPGMQETQYF
>.|TRBJ1-5|TRBV7-9|.|12
TGTGCCAGCAGCTGGGGGGAGCAGCCCCAGCATTTT
CASSWGEQPQHF
>.|TRBJ2-2|TRBV7-2|TRBD2|18
TGTGCCAGCAGCCTCTTCGCGCGGGGGGAGGGCATCGCCGGGGAGCTGTTTTTT
CASSLFARGEGIAGELFF
>.|TRBJ1-1|TRBV3-1/TRBV3-2|TRBD1|14
TGTGCCAGCGCTTTTGGACAGGAGGACACTGAAGCTTTCTTT
CASAFGQEDTEAFF
>.|TRBJ2-5|TRBV28|TRBD1|16
TGTGCCAGCAGCCATACCGGGACAGACTTCCAAGAGACCCAGTACTTC
CASSHTGTDFQETQYF
>.|TRBJ1-4|TRBV28|.|15
TGTGCCAGCACCCTTAAGCAGGGGTTTCAAGAAAAACTGTTTTTT
CASTLKQGFQEKLFF
>.|TRBJ2-1|TRBV11-3|TRBD1|15
TGTGCCAGCAGCTTAGGGACAGGGTCCTACAATGAGCAGTTCTTC
CASSLGTGSYNEQFF
>.|TRBJ1-2|TRBV7-2|TRBD1|13
TGTGCCAGCAGTTTGAGACAGGGATGGGGCTACACCTTC
CASSLRQGWGYTF
>.|TRBJ2-7|TRBV18|TRBD2|13
TGTGCCAGCTCACCGATTAGCGGGAGGGAGCAGTACTTC
CASSPISGREQYF
>.|TRBJ1-4|TRBV4-3|.|14
TGCGCCAGCAGCCAAGAACCCAGAAATGAAAAACTGTTTTTT
CASSQEPRNEKLFF
>many|TRBJ2-5|TRBV5-1|.|13
TGCGCCAGCAGCACTGCAGGGTCTCAGGCCCAGTACTTC
CASSTAGSQAQYF
>.|TRBJ1-2|TRBV7-8|.|14
TGTGCCAGCAGCCCCCAGACGGAGAACTATGGCTACACCTTC
CASSPQTENYGYTF